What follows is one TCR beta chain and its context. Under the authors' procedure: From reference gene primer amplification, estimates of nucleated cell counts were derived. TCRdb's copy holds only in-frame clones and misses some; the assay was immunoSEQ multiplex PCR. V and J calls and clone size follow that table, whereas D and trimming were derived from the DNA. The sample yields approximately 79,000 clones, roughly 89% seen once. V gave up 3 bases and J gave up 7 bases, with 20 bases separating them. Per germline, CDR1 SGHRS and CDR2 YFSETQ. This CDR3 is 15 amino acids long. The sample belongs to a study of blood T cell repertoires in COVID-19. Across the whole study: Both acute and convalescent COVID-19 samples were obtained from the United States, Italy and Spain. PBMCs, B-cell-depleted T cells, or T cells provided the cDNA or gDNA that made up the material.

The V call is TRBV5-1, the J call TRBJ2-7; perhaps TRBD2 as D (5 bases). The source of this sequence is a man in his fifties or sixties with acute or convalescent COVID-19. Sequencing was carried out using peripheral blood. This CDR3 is CASSSQTTETGEQYF. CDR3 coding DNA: TGCGCCAGCAGCTCGCAAACCACCGAGACGGGGGAGCAGTACTTC.